This T cell receptor beta chain is drawn from a study of beta chain features in type 1 diabetes. Expressed TCRB transcripts were sequenced after all isolated RNA was converted to cDNA. The table came from immunoSEQ multiplex PCR; TCRdb's copy has only in-frame clones and leaves some out. In the table there are some 290,000 clones, around 25% of which are singletons. This CDR3 has 15 residues. Trimming at V came to 2 bases and at J to 7 bases, leaving 6 bases not matched to a gene. Germline values: CDR1 SGHAT, CDR2 FQNNGV. A remark on this clone: What it recognizes is unknown.

Broader study findings: Moderately but significantly shorter TCRB CDR3s were found in Type 1 diabetes patients in all four CD4+ subsets.

The sequence derives from a woman aged 25 to 39 with type 1 diabetes. J is TRBJ2-1 and V is TRBV11-2; 9 nucleotides line up with TRBD2. The sequencing input was naive CD4+ T cells from blood. This CDR3 reads CASSLRPTSGNEQFF. Here the CDR3 DNA reads TGTGCCAGCAGCTTACGTCCGACTAGCGGTAATGAGCAGTTCTTC.